Following are 17 T cell receptor beta chains from one sample sequenced in a study of shared clonotypes between healthy human individuals. The assay was immunoSEQ multiplex PCR, and TCRdb's table has in-frame clones only and misses some. Of approximately 2.5 million clones listed, roughly 93% are singletons. The sequenced sample consisted of naive CD4+ T cells from PBMCs. Subset meaning: CD45RA+ positively selected. The receptors were gathered from a man aged 18 to 30 in good health. Some clones in this sample may be carry-over from other donors' samples.

This clone has only one observation. V and J are TRBV5-8 and TRBJ2-1; D might be TRBD1 (6 bases). CDR1 is SGHTS, CDR2 YDEGEE, per germline. V was pared by 4 bases and J by 4 bases, with 15 bases between. The CDR3 consists of 15 residues. DNA of the CDR3: TGTGCCAGCAGCCCGGAAGGGGGTCGGTACAATGAGCAGTTCTTC. It translates to CASSPEGGRYNEQFF.

This chain links TRBV28 with TRBJ1-2, with no clear D. From germline, CDR1 is MDHEN and CDR2 SYDVKM. V lost 2 bases and J lost 8, with 18 bases in between. The CDR3 covers 15 residues. The chain's CDR3 is CASSLESLGFRGYTF. The CDR3 DNA reads TGTGCCAGCAGTTTAGAGTCCCTAGGGTTCAGGGGCTACACCTTC.

The chain employs TRBV6-1 and TRBJ1-5, with a weak D call TRBD1 (6 bases). V dropped 11 bases and J dropped 3 bases, with 20 bases sitting between them. CDR1 MNHNS and CDR2 SASEGT come from the germline V gene. This CDR3 has 15 amino acids. CDR3 sequence (DNA): TGTGCCGCGACCAGACCAGGGGATATCAATCAGCCCCAGCATTTT. Its translation is CAATRPGDINQPQHF.

The chain uses TRBV6-6 and TRBJ1-2; D is undetermined. V was cut by 6 bases and J by 6 bases, with 14 bases left in between. This CDR3 has 13 residues. CDR1 MNHNY and CDR2 SVGAGI come from the germline V gene (reference sequence). The CDR3 protein is CASSRGSGDGYTF. The CDR3 DNA sequence: TGTGCCAGCAGCCGGGGATCAGGTGATGGCTACACCTTC.

The rearrangement uses TRBV29-1 and TRBJ2-2; D is undetermined. V gave up 6 bases and J gave up 5 bases, with 16 bases separating them. Germline V gene data show CDR1 as SQVTM and CDR2 as ANQGSEA. This CDR3 contains 14 residues. The CDR3 DNA sequence: TGCAGCGTCTCAGGCGAACTAAATACCGGGGAGCTGTTTTTT. The encoded protein is CSVSGELNTGELFF.

This chain's CDR3 is CASSKGTDNSPLHF. DNA of the CDR3: TGCGCCAGCAGCAAGGGGACAGATAATTCACCCCTCCACTTT. The V gene is TRBV5-1, the J gene TRBJ1-6; 7 nucleotides agree with TRBD1. This CDR3 is built from 14 residues. V lost 4 bases and J lost 5; bases outside the gene matches: 3. Germline CDR1 reads SGHRS; CDR2 reads YFSETQ.

This chain uses TRBV28 with TRBJ2-1; 9 bases are shared with TRBD2. CDR1 and CDR2 (germline): MDHEN, SYDVKM. The CDR3 spans 16 residues. V trimming: 6 bases; J trimming: 3 bases; junction bases outside the gene matches: 9. Written as DNA, the CDR3 is TGTGCCAGCAGACTAATGACTAGCGGATACTACAATGAGCAGTTCTTC. Translating gives CASRLMTSGYYNEQFF.

Of note for this clone: This same CDR3 is encoded by further DNA sequences in the sample. The V and J genes are TRBV28 and TRBJ1-4; TRBD1 matches 9 bases. This CDR3 region has 15 residues. CDR1 MDHEN and CDR2 SYDVKM come from the germline V gene. The V segment lost 8 bases and the J segment 6 bases; nucleotides outside the gene matches: 10. The DNA for the CDR3 is TGTGCCAGCCGCCTAACAGGGGGCAGTTATGAAAAACTGTTTTTT. Translating it yields CASRLTGGSYEKLFF.

The chain links TRBV6-1 to TRBJ1-2, with 7 bases matching TRBD1. This CDR3 has 13 residues. The junction had 3 bases not matched to a gene; V was cut back by 5 bases and J by 3 bases. The germline V gene encodes CDR1 MNHNS and CDR2 SASEGT. CDR3 bases: TGTGCCAGCAGTAGGGACAGAGACTATGGCTACACCTTC. Protein: CASSRDRDYGYTF.

Comments on this clone: Other DNA sequences in this specimen translate into the identical CDR3. The chain combines TRBV11-3 with TRBJ2-2; unclear D gene. Germline CDR1 is SGHNT and CDR2 is YENEEA. V was shortened by 1 base and J by 6 bases, with 3 bases between the two germline ends. The CDR3 runs to 12 residues. The CDR3 DNA follows: TGTGCCAGCAGCTTAGGCGCCGGGGAGCTGTTTTTT. This codes for CASSLGAGELFF.

The chain combines TRBV12-5 with TRBJ2-1; perhaps TRBD2 as D (6 bases). Germline lookup yields CDR1 LGHNT and CDR2 FRNRAP. Deletions cut 7 bases from V and 9 bases from J, with 25 bases between. The length of the CDR3 is 16 residues. CDR3 DNA: TGTGCTAGTGCCCCCTCTCCCGGGAGTCGCCTGGCTGAGCAGTTCTTC. It specifies CASAPSPGSRLAEQFF.

The rearrangement links TRBV28 to TRBJ2-1; no definite D call. CDR1 MDHEN and CDR2 SYDVKM come from the germline V gene. V was cut by 3 bases and J by 9 bases, with 9 bases left in between. The CDR3 covers 12 residues. The CDR3 DNA reads TGTGCCAGCAGTTTCCTCTCCACTGAGCAGTTCTTC. Translation gives CASSFLSTEQFF.

V usage is TRBV5-4 and J usage is TRBJ2-1; TRBD2 agrees at 10 bases. CDR1 and CDR2 from the germline V gene are SGHNT and YYREEE (reference sequence). Trimming cost V 0 bases and J 9 bases; bases outside gene matches: 6. This CDR3 comprises 15 residues. The CDR3 coding sequence is TGTGCCAGCAGCTTGGGGCTAGCGGGAGTCGGTGAGCAGTTCTTC. Translated: CASSLGLAGVGEQFF. Based on the CDR3 plus reference TRBV5-4 and TRBJ2-1, the full variable domain is ETGVTQSPTHLIKTRGQQVTLRCSSQSGHNTVSWYQQALGQGPQFIFQYYREEENGRGNFPPRFSGLQFPNYSSELNVNALELDDSALYLCASSLGLAGVGEQFFGPGTRLTVL.

CDR3 sequence: CSAIHRGEAFF. CDR3 sequence (DNA): TGCAGTGCCATCCACAGGGGCGAAGCTTTCTTT. The rearrangement links TRBV20-1 to TRBJ1-1, with TRBD1 identical over 7 bases. This CDR3 has 11 residues. Germline CDR1 reads DFQATT; CDR2 reads SNEGSKA (reference sequence). V shed 6 bases, J shed 8 bases, and the junction held 6 bases outside the gene matches.

V and J are TRBV5-1 and TRBJ2-7; the D gene is possibly TRBD1 (6 bases). This CDR3 has 16 residues. V was clipped by 4 bases and J by 0 bases, with 17 bases between them. Germline-derived CDR1 and CDR2 are SGHRS and YFSETQ. The CDR3 region is CASSPPVGAASYEQYF. The CDR3 DNA follows: TGCGCCAGCAGCCCCCCCGTGGGGGCTGCCTCCTACGAGCAGTACTTC.

The V and J genes are TRBV5-1 and TRBJ1-1; tentative D call: TRBD1 (6 bases). Germline CDR1 is SGHRS and CDR2 is YFSETQ. The CDR3 has 15 residues. Trimming cost V 4 bases and J 1 base, with 14 bases left between them. The CDR3 coding sequence is TGCGCCAGCAGCCCGCCTTCACAGGGGAACACTGAAGCTTTCTTT. It yields the protein CASSPPSQGNTEAFF.

The V and J genes are TRBV29-1 and TRBJ2-5; perhaps TRBD1 as D (7 bases). Germline loops: CDR1 SQVTM, CDR2 ANQGSEA. The V and J ends lost 6 bases and 4 bases respectively, with 15 bases between them. This CDR3 region has 13 residues. The CDR3 region is CSVLQGRGETQYF. The CDR3 region has the DNA TGCAGCGTCCTACAGGGGCGGGGAGAGACCCAGTACTTC.